Sequencing of this T cell receptor beta chain was carried out in a study of shared clonotypes between healthy human individuals. Study findings and constraints: Rarefaction demonstrated incomplete sorted-subset sequencing despite large depth.

Naivety among CD8 cells was defined by CD45RO negativity and positive CCR7 selection, thereby excluding terminally differentiated effector memory CD45RA+ cells. Free of recent acute infections or vaccinations, the donors were healthy HIV-negative adults. The CDR3 runs 14 residues. V lost 6 bases, J lost 7 bases, and 8 bases stayed unmatched. Per germline, CDR1 MNHEY and CDR2 SMNVEV (reference sequence). The table came from immunoSEQ multiplex PCR; TCRdb's copy has only in-frame clones and leaves some out. This sample carries about 2.2 million clones, about 93% of them seen once, and the ten largest clones take around 1.7%. As for this clone: Its antigen is still unknown.

The J gene is TRBJ2-2, the V gene TRBV27, with 7 bases aligning to TRBD1. Sequencing used naive CD8+ T cells from PBMCs. The sequence was obtained from a man aged 18 to 30 in good health. Some clones in this sample may be carry-over from other donors' samples. The CDR3, as DNA: TGTGCCAGCAGGGTTGAGGGGGCTGGCGGGGAGCTGTTTTTT. This gives the protein CASRVEGAGGELFF.